This T cell receptor (beta chain) was documented in a study of T-cell memory formation after mild COVID-19. J gave up 4 bases and V 6 bases, and 13 bases lay outside the gene matches. The CDR3 sequence is 18 residues long. This clonotype was counted a single time. Its cognate antigen is unknown. TCRdb fed the 5' RACE reads into MiXCR, producing one record per CDR3 protein. The table has tens of thousands of distinct CDR3 sequences, around 25% seen once. Study conclusions and caveats: Clones that contracted from day 15 to 85 were balanced CD4/CD8, while later expanders leaned CD4+. Memory cells collected pre-infection included some clones that later responded, suggesting cross-reactive memory joined.

The chain combines TRBV12-3 or TRBV12-4 with TRBJ2-6; 9 nucleotides align to TRBD1. The TCR originated in a man in his late teens or twenties who had mild COVID-19 (a few samples of this study predate the infection). Cell type and time point are not known. Sample: PBMCs or a T cell subset sorted from them (not recorded which). The CDR3 is CASRATGGPKAGANVLTF. Here the CDR3 DNA reads TGTGCCAGCAGGGCTACAGGGGGCCCTAAAGCCGGGGCCAACGTCCTGACTTTC.